The clone carrying this TCR beta chain showed up just a few times. This record comes from a study of blood T cell repertoires in COVID-19. This CDR3 contains 17 residues. Trimming cost V 0 bases and J 5 bases; bases outside gene matches: 10. Germline V gene lookup returns CDR1 LNHNV and CDR2 YYDKDF (reference sequence). Profiling relied on immunoSEQ multiplex PCR, and the TCRdb table lists in-frame clones only, not all of them. Counted here are around 150,000 clones, over 80% occurring once; the ten biggest clones make up less than 9%. The chain recombines TRBV15 with TRBJ1-5; 7 positions agree with TRBD1. The sample was peripheral blood. The TCR sequence derives from a man aged 25 to 40 with COVID-19, enrolled during active disease. CDR3 sequence: CATSRDRGDSIYQPQHF. CDR3 coding DNA: TGTGCCACCAGCAGAGATAGAGGGGACAGCATTTATCAGCCCCAGCATTTT.